This is a list of T cell receptor beta chains from one sample in a study of cytomegalovirus exposure and HLA in healthy donors. Data came from immunoSEQ multiplex PCR; TCRdb stores just in-frame clones and leaves some out. Among fewer than 150,000 clones listed, 75% to 85% were seen once. Sequenced input: PBMCs. These receptors came from a female donor in good health and CMV-seropositive. Both conserved end residues are part of each CDR3. Fields, in order: D gene, J gene, V gene, clone size, CDR3 protein, CDR3 DNA. A D gene is named only where the DNA matches it firmly. Only some rows state a clone size, as once, few, many or a class for expanded clones.

>NA|TRBJ1-1|TRBV5-6|few
CASSLVRGNTEAFF
TGTGCCAGCAGCTTGGTAAGGGGGAACACTGAAGCTTTCTTT
>TRBD1|TRBJ1-2|TRBV2|NA
CASNSPGQGFYGYTF
TGTGCCAGCAATTCTCCGGGACAGGGGTTCTATGGCTACACCTTC
>NA|TRBJ1-5|TRBV18|NA
CASSPFGGSNQPQHF
TGTGCCAGCTCACCATTTGGGGGGAGCAATCAGCCCCAGCATTTT
>TRBD2|TRBJ2-1|TRBV7-3|few
CASSLTGRGTSGSNEQFF
TGTGCCAGCAGCTTAACCGGGAGAGGGACTAGCGGATCTAATGAGCAGTTCTTC
>TRBD2|TRBJ2-3|TRBV5-1|NA
CASSLRAGGPSTDTQYF
TGCGCCAGCAGCTTGCGCGCGGGGGGGCCTAGCACAGATACGCAGTATTTT
>NA|TRBJ1-1|TRBV7-2|NA
CASSHSGVNTEAFF
TGTGCCAGCAGCCATTCCGGGGTGAACACTGAAGCTTTCTTT
>TRBD2|TRBJ2-3|TRBV19|NA
CASSIAGTSGVSTDTQYF
TGTGCCAGTAGTATAGCCGGGACTAGCGGCGTGAGCACAGATACGCAGTATTTT
>NA|TRBJ2-5|TRBV7-9|NA
CASSILAVGTQYF
TGTGCCAGCAGTATTCTAGCAGTCGGGACCCAGTACTTC
>NA|TRBJ2-7|TRBV6-1|NA
CASSGSEFGFRALREYF
TGTGCCAGCAGTGGTTCGGAGTTTGGGTTCCGCGCTTTGAGAGAGTACTTC
>NA|TRBJ2-1|TRBV6-5|once
CASSYSQGLEQFF
TGTGCCAGCAGTTACTCGCAGGGTCTAGAGCAGTTCTTC
>TRBD1|TRBJ1-4|TRBV5-4|NA
CASSSRDRDEKLFF
TGTGCCAGCAGCTCCCGGGACAGGGATGAAAAACTGTTTTTT
>TRBD1|TRBJ1-2|TRBV6-5|NA
CASSYSKQGATYGYTF
TGTGCCAGCAGTTATTCGAAACAGGGGGCGACCTATGGCTACACCTTC
>TRBD1|TRBJ1-5|TRBV29-1|few
CSVGQGYNQPQHF
TGCAGCGTTGGACAGGGGTACAATCAGCCCCAGCATTTT
>TRBD1|TRBJ1-2|TRBV5-1|NA
CASNRDRANYGYTF
TGCGCCAGCAACCGGGACAGGGCCAACTATGGCTACACCTTC
>TRBD1|TRBJ1-5|TRBV2|NA
CASSGGQGSSYGNQPQHF
TGTGCCAGCAGTGGAGGACAGGGTTCCTCCTATGGCAATCAGCCCCAGCATTTT